The clone carrying this T cell receptor (beta chain) occurred a few times. Its antigen is undetermined. Trimming left V 7 bases short and J 7 bases short, with 20 bases between. The length of the CDR3 is 14 residues. Germline lookup yields CDR1 MNHEY and CDR2 SMNVEV (reference sequence). Whereas donors were nominally healthy upon sampling, unrecorded immune exposures were probable. The PCR had 60 Vbeta and 13 Jbeta primers. Generated by immunoSEQ multiplex PCR, the TCRdb table keeps only in-frame clones and is missing some. This sample has fewer than 100,000 clones, with around four fifths found just once. This sample was included in a study of cytomegalovirus exposure and HLA in healthy donors. Study outcomes and limitations: As a later analysis showed, a missense DCLRE1C variant was linked to trimming of TCR beta V- and J-genes. Most CMV-associated TCR beta chains were later found to appear HLA-restricted. Some segments of the V type, notably TRBV6-2 and TRBV6-3, were excluded as indistinguishable.

The TCR was taken from a woman aged 55 to 70 in good health and CMV-seronegative. Sequencing was performed on PBMCs. The chain carries TRBV27 and TRBJ2-7; possible D gene TRBD2, 5 bases. The CDR3 DNA reads TGTGCCAGCACGCCCGCGGGCCGAACAAAGGAGCAGTACTTC. It yields the protein CASTPAGRTKEQYF.